Below, 26 T cell receptor beta chains from the same sample are listed, as sequenced in a study of blood T cells in healthy people across ages. PCR was performed a second time for 7 to 11 cycles using a sample-barcoded 5' primer and a J-beta primer mix. TCRdb redid the calling of the 5' RACE reads with MiXCR, one entry per CDR3 protein. This table holds over 1,200,000 distinct CDR3 sequences, 59% found once. Sequences were obtained from blood. These receptor sequences come from a man between 18 and 29 years old in good health.

V gene TRBV12-3 or TRBV12-4 combines with J gene TRBJ2-1; D uncertain. V lost 6 bases and J lost 10, with 13 bases in between. The length of the CDR3 is 12 residues. This CDR3 is CASSSGRPEQFF. The CDR3, as DNA: TGTGCCAGCAGCTCCGGCAGACCCGAGCAGTTCTTC.

V is TRBV2 and J is TRBJ1-2; D unclear. The CDR3 runs 11 residues. Between the trimmed V and J ends, which lost 6 bases and 3 bases, there was a span of 5 bases. Germline-derived CDR1 and CDR2 are SNHLY and FYNNEI. CDR3 in amino acids: CASRRYYGYTF. For the CDR3, the DNA is TGTGCCAGCAGGAGGTACTATGGCTACACCTTC. Based on the CDR3 plus reference TRBV2 and TRBJ1-2, the full variable domain is EPEVTQTPSHQVTQMGQEVILRCVPISNHLYFYWYRQILGQKVEFLVSFYNNEISEKSEIFDDQFSVERPDGSNFTLKIRSTKLEDSAMYFCASRRYYGYTFGSGTRLTVV.

The chain recombines TRBV29-1 with TRBJ2-1, with D possibly called TRBD1 or TRBD2 (5 bases each). V lost 4 bases to trimming and J lost 10 bases, with 11 bases between them. The germline CDR1 and CDR2 sequences are SQVTM and ANQGSEA. This CDR3 region has 11 residues. The CDR3 sequence: CSVVTWGEQFF. As DNA, the CDR3 is TGCAGCGTTGTGACTTGGGGGGAGCAGTTCTTC.

The gene calls are TRBV20-1 and TRBJ2-3, with TRBD2 matching 7 bases. There are 15 residues in the CDR3. The ends lost 4 bases at V and 2 bases at J; junction bases unmatched: 9. Looked up from germline, CDR1 is DFQATT and CDR2 is SNEGSKA (reference sequence). The CDR3 sequence: CSAKTGGPNTDTQYF. For the CDR3, the DNA is TGCAGTGCTAAGACGGGGGGACCAAACACAGATACGCAGTATTTT.

The chain has TRBV20-1 and TRBJ1-6; tentative D call: TRBD1 (5 bases). Germline V lookup: CDR1 DFQATT, CDR2 SNEGSKA (reference sequence). V was clipped by 5 bases and J by 10 bases, with 12 bases between them. The CDR3 runs to 12 residues. The CDR3 region has the DNA TGCAGTGCTCCCGAGACAGCCTCACCCCTCCACTTT. Protein: CSAPETASPLHF.

The rearrangement links TRBV5-1 to TRBJ1-4; TRBD1 matches at 7 bases. The length of the CDR3 is 15 residues. Germline V gene data show CDR1 as SGHRS and CDR2 as YFSETQ. The ends lost 4 bases at V and 8 bases at J; junction bases unmatched: 11. In nucleotides, the CDR3 is TGCGCCAGCAGCCCCGACAGGGCGTCGCGGGAAAAACTGTTTTTT. It yields the protein CASSPDRASREKLFF. The full variable domain, with the rest looked up from reference TRBV5-1 and TRBJ1-4, is KAGVTQTPRYLIKTRGQQVTLSCSPISGHRSVSWYQQTPGQGLQFLFEYFSETQRNKGNFPGRFSGRQFSNSRSEMNVSTLELGDSALYLCASSPDRASREKLFFGSGTQLSVL.

This clonotype has a handful of counts. The chain is built from TRBV6-5 and TRBJ2-1; D ambiguous. From germline, CDR1 is MNHEY and CDR2 SVGAGI. The CDR3 is made up of 12 amino acids. The V end was cut by 6 bases, the J end by 10 bases, with 13 bases between. The CDR3 coding sequence is TGTGCCAGCAGCCGACCCCCGTGGGAGCAGTTCTTC. Translation: CASSRPPWEQFF.

The genes are TRBV27 and TRBJ2-1; D gene uncertain. The CDR3 loop spans 12 amino acids. The V gene lost 4 bases and the J gene lost 13 bases, with 14 bases spanning the gap. The germline CDR1 and CDR2 sequences are MNHEY and SMNVEV (reference sequence). The CDR3 DNA reads as TGTGCCAGCAGTTCAAATCGAGAGACCCAGTTCTTC. Its protein product is CASSSNRETQFF.

The chain has TRBV3-1 and TRBJ2-5; perhaps TRBD1 as D (5 bases). Judging by the DNA end, TRBJ2-7 fits better; the J call may be wrong. Germline lookup yields CDR1 LGHDT and CDR2 YNNKEL (reference sequence). The CDR3 loop spans 15 amino acids. CDR3 coding DNA: TGTGCCAGCAGCCAAGGGATTAAACAGGCCTACGAGCAGTACTTC. It encodes CASSQGIKQAYEQYF.

This chain links TRBV4-1 with TRBJ1-4; tentatively, D is TRBD1 (5 bases). Germline lookup yields CDR1 MGHRA and CDR2 YSYEKL. This CDR3 is built from 16 residues. V gave up 1 base and J gave up 6 bases, with 15 bases separating them. The CDR3 region has the DNA TGCGCCAGCAGCCAAGTAGGGGCAGGGTTGGATGAAAAACTGTTTTTT. As protein: CASSQVGAGLDEKLFF.

V gene TRBV25-1 combines with J gene TRBJ1-1, with D possibly TRBD1 on 5 matching bases. Trimming cost V 8 bases and J 3 bases, with 19 bases left between them. The CDR3 length is 15 residues. Germline CDR1 and CDR2: MGHDK and SYGVNS. CDR3 loop: CASARGFGADTEAFF. CDR3 nucleotides: TGTGCCAGCGCCCGCGGGTTTGGGGCGGACACTGAAGCTTTCTTT.

The rearrangement uses TRBV6-5 and TRBJ2-7, with 11 bases that match TRBD1. Germline assignment: CDR1 MNHEY and CDR2 SVGAGI. V lost 7 bases and J lost 3; bases outside the gene matches: 14. The CDR3 loop spans 17 amino acids. The CDR3 loop is CASMLGRGTGGFYEQYF. CDR3 nucleotides: TGTGCCAGCATGTTGGGGCGGGGGACAGGGGGGTTCTACGAGCAGTACTTC.

This clonotype was found a few times. V is TRBV28 and J is TRBJ1-4; D gene ambiguous. Looked up from germline, CDR1 is MDHEN and CDR2 is SYDVKM. Trimming took off 3 bases at V and 6 bases at J, with 17 bases between the two ends. The CDR3 is 16 residues long. Written as DNA, the CDR3 is TGTGCCAGCAGTTTTGCGACGGCAAAGGGCCATGAAAAACTGTTTTTT. This codes for CASSFATAKGHEKLFF.

The rearrangement joins TRBV7-9 to TRBJ1-4; D is uncertain. The V end lost 2 bases, the J end lost 0 bases, and 13 bases lay between the germline ends. Per the germline V gene, CDR1 is SEHNR and CDR2 is FQNEAQ (reference sequence). The CDR3 length is 17 residues. The chain's CDR3 is CASSLSVGVSTNEKLFF. The CDR3 DNA sequence: TGTGCCAGCAGCTTATCAGTCGGGGTCTCAACTAATGAAAAACTGTTTTTT.

The chain employs TRBV5-1 and TRBJ1-1; tentative D call: TRBD1 (5 bases). CDR1 is SGHRS and CDR2 is YFSETQ in the germline V gene. The CDR3 extends over 16 amino acids. V was shortened by 4 bases and J by 0 bases, with 16 bases between the two germline ends. CDR3 region: CASSKTGRIMNTEAFF. Written as DNA, the CDR3 is TGCGCCAGCAGCAAGACGGGACGGATTATGAACACTGAAGCTTTCTTT.

This chain joins TRBV6-4 and TRBJ2-1; TRBD2 agrees at 8 bases. The CDR3 is 15 residues long. The germline V gene encodes CDR1 MRHNA and CDR2 SNTAGT. V lost 3 bases and J lost 2; bases outside the gene matches: 3. The CDR3, as DNA: TGTGCCAGCAGTGAACGGGGGGGCACCTACAATGAGCAGTTCTTC. Its translation is CASSERGGTYNEQFF.

The chain carries TRBV7-8 and TRBJ2-7; possible D gene TRBD2, 6 bases. CDR3 length: 15 amino acids. V was cut by 2 bases and J by 7 bases, with 18 bases left in between. Per the germline V gene, CDR1 is SGHVS and CDR2 is FQNEAQ. As DNA, the CDR3 is TGTGCCAGCAGCTTAACGAGCGGGCGATACAATGAGCAGTACTTC. This translates into CASSLTSGRYNEQYF.

The chain is built from TRBV7-2 and TRBJ2-5, with D unresolved. Germline loops: CDR1 SGHTA, CDR2 FQGNSA. This CDR3 is built from 13 residues. With 6 bases removed from V and 4 bases from J, the gap between germline ends came to 12 bases. CDR3 nucleotide sequence: TGTGCCAGCAGAAGTCCGTGGGGAGAGACCCAGTACTTC. It specifies CASRSPWGETQYF.

The chain joins TRBV20-1 to TRBJ1-6; 10 bases align to TRBD1. There are 17 residues in the CDR3. Germline V lookup: CDR1 DFQATT, CDR2 SNEGSKA (reference sequence). V gave up 5 bases and J gave up 0 bases; unmatched junction bases: 7. The CDR3: CSAGRQGASSYNSPLHF. The CDR3 DNA reads TGCAGTGCTGGGAGACAGGGGGCGAGCTCCTATAATTCACCCCTCCACTTT.

This clonotype was detected once. The genes are TRBV6-6 and TRBJ1-5; D unresolved. The V end lost 6 bases, the J end lost 2 bases, and 5 bases lay between the germline ends. Germline assignment: CDR1 MNHNY and CDR2 SVGAGI (reference sequence). The CDR3 is made up of 12 amino acids. The CDR3 reads CASRPGNQPQHF. CDR3 sequence (DNA): TGTGCCAGCAGGCCAGGCAATCAGCCCCAGCATTTT.

The table lists this clonotype with a few counts. This rearrangement joins TRBV27 to TRBJ2-1; the D is unclear. CDR1 MNHEY and CDR2 SMNVEV come from the germline V gene (reference sequence). This CDR3 contains 14 residues. V lost 6 bases to trimming and J lost 6 bases, with 15 bases between them. This CDR3 is CASSLTELGNEQFF. Here the CDR3 DNA reads TGTGCCAGCAGCCTCACGGAATTGGGCAATGAGCAGTTCTTC.

The rearrangement joins TRBV4-1 to TRBJ2-1; perhaps TRBD1 as D (6 bases). The V gene's germline CDR1 is MGHRA and CDR2 YSYEKL. The CDR3 is 17 residues long. Trimming shortened V by 1 base and J by 7 bases, and 20 bases separated the two germline ends. CDR3 region: CASSQGRGGRLGNEQFF. CDR3 bases: TGCGCCAGCAGCCAAGGCCGAGGGGGACGGCTAGGGAATGAGCAGTTCTTC.

This clonotype was recorded once. V usage is TRBV21-1 and J usage is TRBJ1-5. TRBV21-1 is shown as a pseudogene. The CDR3 spans 15 residues. This chain's CDR3 is CASSKEADSNQPQHF. The CDR3 DNA reads TGTGCCAGCAGCAAAGAAGCGGATAGCAATCAGCCCCAGCATTTT.

This chain joins TRBV12-3 or TRBV12-4 and TRBJ2-6; TRBD1 is a possible D gene (5 bases). This CDR3 region has 18 residues. Trimming left V 2 bases short and J 1 base short, with 15 bases between. CDR3 nucleotide sequence: TGTGCCAGCAGTTTATCGGGCCAGGGTATTTCTGGGGCCAACGTCCTGACTTTC. This translates into CASSLSGQGISGANVLTF.

This clonotype was detected once. The CDR3 coding sequence is TGCGCCAGCAGCTTGAGGCCCCAGGGGGCGGGATACAATGAGCAGTTCTTC. Its protein is CASSLRPQGAGYNEQFF. The chain has TRBV5-1 and TRBJ2-1, with 8 bases identical to TRBD1. The CDR3 is made up of 17 amino acids. V lost 1 base and J lost 4; bases outside the gene matches: 10. Germline CDR1 is SGHRS and CDR2 is YFSETQ.

This chain uses TRBV9 with TRBJ1-2; 12 bases agree with TRBD1. The V gene end was trimmed by 4 bases and the J gene end by 8 bases; junction bases not matched to a gene: 6. CDR3 length: 14 amino acids. Germline assignment: CDR1 SGDLS and CDR2 YYNGEE. CDR3 in DNA: TGTGCCAGCAGCCAGGGGACAGGGGGCAGGGGCTACACCTTC. It codes for CASSQGTGGRGYTF.